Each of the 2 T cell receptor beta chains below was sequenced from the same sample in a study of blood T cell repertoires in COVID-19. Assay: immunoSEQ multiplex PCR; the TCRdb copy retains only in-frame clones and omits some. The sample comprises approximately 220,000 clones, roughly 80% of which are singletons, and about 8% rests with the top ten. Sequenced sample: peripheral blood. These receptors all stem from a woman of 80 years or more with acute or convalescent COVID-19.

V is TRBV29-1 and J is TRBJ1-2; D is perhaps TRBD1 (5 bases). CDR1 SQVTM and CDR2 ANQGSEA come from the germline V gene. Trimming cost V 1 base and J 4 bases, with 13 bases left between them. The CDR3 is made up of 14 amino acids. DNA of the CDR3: TGCAGCGTTGAAGTGTGGCAGGGAGGCTATGGCTACACCTTC. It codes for CSVEVWQGGYGYTF.

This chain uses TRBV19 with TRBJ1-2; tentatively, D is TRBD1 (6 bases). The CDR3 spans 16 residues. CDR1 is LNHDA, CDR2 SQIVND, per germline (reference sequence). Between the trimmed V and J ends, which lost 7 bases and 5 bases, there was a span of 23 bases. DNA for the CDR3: TGTGCCAGTACCTCGAATCCCAGGGGAATTCTATATGGCTACACCTTC. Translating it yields CASTSNPRGILYGYTF.